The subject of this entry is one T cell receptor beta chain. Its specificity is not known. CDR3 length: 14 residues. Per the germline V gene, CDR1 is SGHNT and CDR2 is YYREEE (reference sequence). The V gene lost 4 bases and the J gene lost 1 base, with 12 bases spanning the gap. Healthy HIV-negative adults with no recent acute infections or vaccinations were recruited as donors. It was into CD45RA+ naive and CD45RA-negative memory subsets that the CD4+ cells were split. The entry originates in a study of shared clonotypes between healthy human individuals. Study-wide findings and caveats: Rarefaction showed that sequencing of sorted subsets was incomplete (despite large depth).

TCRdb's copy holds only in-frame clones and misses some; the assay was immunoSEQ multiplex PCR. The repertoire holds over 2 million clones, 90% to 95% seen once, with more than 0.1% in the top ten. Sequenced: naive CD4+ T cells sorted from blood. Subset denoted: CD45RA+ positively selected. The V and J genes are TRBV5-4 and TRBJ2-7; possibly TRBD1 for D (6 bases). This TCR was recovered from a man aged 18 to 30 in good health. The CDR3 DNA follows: TGTGCCAGCAGCCTCCGGGACACTTCCTACGAGCAGTACTTC. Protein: CASSLRDTSYEQYF.